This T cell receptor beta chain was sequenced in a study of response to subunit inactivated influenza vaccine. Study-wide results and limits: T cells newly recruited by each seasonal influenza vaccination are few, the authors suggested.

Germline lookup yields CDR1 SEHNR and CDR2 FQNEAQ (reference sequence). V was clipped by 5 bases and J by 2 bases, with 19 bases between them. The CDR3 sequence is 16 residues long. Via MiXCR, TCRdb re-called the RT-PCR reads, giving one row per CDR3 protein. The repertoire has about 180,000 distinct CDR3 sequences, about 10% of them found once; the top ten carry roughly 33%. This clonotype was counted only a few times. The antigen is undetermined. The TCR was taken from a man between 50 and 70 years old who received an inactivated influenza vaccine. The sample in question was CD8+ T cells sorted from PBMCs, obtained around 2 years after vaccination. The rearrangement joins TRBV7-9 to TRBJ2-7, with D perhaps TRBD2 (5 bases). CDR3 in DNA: TGTGCCAGCAGCCCCTCCTTTGAGGGATTCCCCTACGAGCAGTACTTC. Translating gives CASSPSFEGFPYEQYF.